This TCR beta chain came from a study of cytomegalovirus exposure and HLA in healthy donors. The wider study: Among the roughly 400 genotyped donors, over 70% were placed in the Caucasian-associated ancestry cluster.

The PCR employed 60 Vbeta primers together with 13 Jbeta primers. The protocol was immunoSEQ multiplex PCR, while the TCRdb copy is restricted to in-frame clones and leaves out a portion. This table has about 170,000 clones, about 82% appearing once. Study observations and caveats: TRBV6-2, TRBV6-3 and some other V segments were excluded as indistinguishable. Accounts indicate the classifier identified cytomegalovirus status with strong specificity and sensitivity.

CDR1 is SGHRS and CDR2 is YFSETQ in the germline V gene. V lost 0 bases and J lost 5, with 8 bases in between. This CDR3 has 13 residues. Note on this clone: The antigen remains unidentified.

The sequencing input was PBMCs. The chain employs TRBV5-1 and TRBJ2-5, with D uncertain. This TCR was sampled from a woman younger than 30 in good health and CMV-seronegative. The CDR3 region is CASSLGDGETQYF. For the CDR3, the DNA is TGCGCCAGCAGCTTGGGAGACGGGGAGACCCAGTACTTC.